These T cell receptor beta chains were read from a single sample in a study of shared clonotypes between healthy human individuals. The data were produced by immunoSEQ multiplex PCR, yet TCRdb's version contains in-frame clones alone and is incomplete. This repertoire shows about 600,000 clones, more than 95% found once; its top ten account for 0.045% to 0.06%. The sample was naive CD4+ T cells sorted from blood. All receptors come from a woman in her 30s in good health. The CDR3 runs from the conserved cysteine through the conserved F or W. The order of the fields is CDR3 protein, CDR3 DNA, J gene, clone size, D gene, V gene. The D gene is left open where the match is weak. Where a row states a size, it is once, few, many or the class of an expanded clone; other rows omit it.

CASSLAPSSGRSYNEQFF TGTGCCAGCAGCTTAGCCCCCTCCAGCGGGAGGTCCTACAATGAGCAGTTCTTC TRBJ2-1 - TRBD2 TRBV7-9
CASSLGGAGAQETQYF TGCGCCAGCAGCTTGGGGGGAGCAGGGGCCCAAGAGACCCAGTACTTC TRBJ2-5 - - TRBV5-1
CASIPPGTYEQYF TGTGCCAGCATACCCCCGGGTACCTACGAGCAGTACTTC TRBJ2-7 - - TRBV28
CAISEGGLNQPQHF TGTGCCATCAGTGAAGGGGGCCTCAATCAGCCCCAGCATTTT TRBJ1-5 - TRBD1 TRBV10-3
CASTLRNEQFF TGTGCCAGTACCCTTAGGAATGAGCAGTTCTTC TRBJ2-1 few - TRBV19
CASSHTGHPSYEQYF TGTGCCAGCAGTCACACTGGACATCCTTCCTACGAGCAGTACTTC TRBJ2-7 - - TRBV27
CSVEAGAPWTEAFF TGCAGCGTTGAAGCTGGGGCCCCGTGGACTGAAGCTTTCTTT TRBJ1-1 - - TRBV29-1
CATRQGAGNTIYF TGTGCCACCAGACAGGGAGCCGGAAACACCATATATTTT TRBJ1-3 - TRBD1 TRBV28
CASSTGQGRQETQYF TGCGCCAGCAGCACGGGACAGGGGAGGCAAGAGACCCAGTACTTC TRBJ2-5 - TRBD1 TRBV5-1
CASSIGSQLQSAFF TGTGCCAGTAGTATCGGCAGCCAACTTCAGTCGGCTTTCTTT TRBJ1-1 - - TRBV19
CASSPGLAGYKFF TGTGCCAGCAGCCCCGGACTAGCGGGATATAAGTTCTTC TRBJ2-1 - TRBD2 TRBV6-5
CASSPGLARDEQYF TGTGCCAGCAGCCCGGGACTAGCGCGGGACGAGCAGTACTTC TRBJ2-7 - TRBD2 TRBV7-8
CASSEVGGAPAYEQYF TGTGCCAGCAGTGAAGTAGGAGGGGCTCCAGCCTACGAGCAGTACTTC TRBJ2-7 - - TRBV6-1
CASGGPEVNQPQHF TGTGCCAGCGGGGGGCCGGAGGTTAATCAGCCCCAGCATTTT TRBJ1-5 once - TRBV6-1
CASRRPGQGYEQYF TGTGCCAGTAGGAGGCCGGGACAGGGGTACGAGCAGTACTTC TRBJ2-7 - TRBD1 TRBV19
CASSEVTGWYGYGYTF TGTGCCAGCAGTGAAGTGACAGGGTGGTACGGCTATGGCTACACCTTC TRBJ1-2 - TRBD1 TRBV2